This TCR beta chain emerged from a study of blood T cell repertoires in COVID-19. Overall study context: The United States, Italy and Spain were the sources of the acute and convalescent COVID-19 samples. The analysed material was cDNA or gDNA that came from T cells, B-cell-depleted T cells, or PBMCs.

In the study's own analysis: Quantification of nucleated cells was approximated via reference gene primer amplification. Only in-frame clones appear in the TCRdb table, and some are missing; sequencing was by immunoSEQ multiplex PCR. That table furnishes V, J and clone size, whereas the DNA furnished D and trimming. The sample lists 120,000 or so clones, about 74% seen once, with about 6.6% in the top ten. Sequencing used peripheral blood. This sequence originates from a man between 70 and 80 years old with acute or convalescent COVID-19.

In DNA, the CDR3 is TGCAGCGTTGAACGGACGGGGTCAGATACGCAGTATTTT. Its protein is CSVERTGSDTQYF. The chain uses TRBV29-1 and TRBJ2-3; a weak D match, TRBD2 (5 bases). V shed 2 bases and J shed 4 bases, with 10 bases lying between them. CDR3 size: 13 residues. Germline V CDR1 and CDR2: SQVTM, ANQGSEA.